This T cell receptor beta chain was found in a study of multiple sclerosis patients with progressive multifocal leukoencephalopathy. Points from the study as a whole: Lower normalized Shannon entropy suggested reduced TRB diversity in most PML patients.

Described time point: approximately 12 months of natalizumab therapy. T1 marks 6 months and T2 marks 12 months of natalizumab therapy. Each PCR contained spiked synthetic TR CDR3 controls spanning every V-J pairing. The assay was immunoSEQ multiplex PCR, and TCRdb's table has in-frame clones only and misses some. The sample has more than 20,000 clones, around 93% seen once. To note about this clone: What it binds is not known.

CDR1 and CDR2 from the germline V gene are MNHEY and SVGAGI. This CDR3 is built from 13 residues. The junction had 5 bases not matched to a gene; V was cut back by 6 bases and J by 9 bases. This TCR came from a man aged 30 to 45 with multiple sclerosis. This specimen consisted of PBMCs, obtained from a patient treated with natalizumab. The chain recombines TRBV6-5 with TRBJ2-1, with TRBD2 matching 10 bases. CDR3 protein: CASRQREGGEQFF. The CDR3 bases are TGTGCCAGCAGGCAGCGGGAGGGAGGTGAGCAGTTCTTC.